What follows are 11 T cell receptor beta chains derived from one specimen sequenced in a study of blood T cell repertoires in COVID-19. Libraries were prepared by immunoSEQ multiplex PCR; TCRdb keeps only in-frame clonotypes and omits some of them. The sample contains roughly 200,000 clones, around 82% of which appear only once. The sample consisted of peripheral blood. These receptors came from a man aged 35 to 55 with active or convalescent COVID-19.

The chain joins TRBV6-6 to TRBJ1-5, with D tentatively TRBD1 (6 bases). In germline, CDR1 is MNHNY, CDR2 SVGAGI (reference sequence). The germline V and J ends were trimmed by 5 bases and 6 bases, with 8 bases remaining between them. The CDR3 extends over 12 amino acids. The CDR3 loop is CASSQGGQPQHF. DNA of the CDR3: TGTGCCAGCAGTCAAGGGGGTCAGCCCCAGCATTTT.

The chain carries TRBV30 and TRBJ2-7, with TRBD2 as a possible D gene (6 bases). The V gene lost 4 bases and the J gene lost 7 bases, with 17 bases spanning the gap. Germline V gene lookup returns CDR1 GTSNPN and CDR2 SVGIG (reference sequence). The CDR3 runs to 13 residues. CDR3 sequence: CAWTAYGRREQYF. CDR3 in DNA: TGTGCCTGGACCGCTTACGGGAGAAGGGAGCAGTACTTC. The full variable domain, in which reference TRBV30 and TRBJ2-7 provide the parts outside the CDR3, is SQTIHQWPATLVQPVGSPLSLECTVEGTSNPNLYWYRQAAGRGLQLLFYSVGIGQISSEVPQNLSASRPQDRQFILSSKKLLLSDSGFYLCAWTAYGRREQYFGPGTRLTVT.

The V and J genes are TRBV6-5 and TRBJ1-2; 7 nucleotides line up with TRBD1. The V segment lost 6 bases and the J segment 5 bases; nucleotides outside the gene matches: 12. The CDR3 covers 15 residues. Germline V gene sequence: CDR1 MNHEY, CDR2 SVGAGI. CDR3 bases: TGTGCCAGCAGCGACCCGAGACAGGGTCCTTATGGCTACACCTTC. It translates to CASSDPRQGPYGYTF.

The CDR3 sequence is CAWRGGGNSGNTIYF. The CDR3, as DNA: TGTGCCTGGAGGGGTGGAGGGAACTCTGGAAACACCATATATTTT. The chain couples TRBV30 to TRBJ1-3; no firm D call. CDR1 GTSNPN and CDR2 SVGIG come from the germline V gene (reference sequence). The V gene lost 3 bases and the J gene lost 0 bases, with 12 bases spanning the gap. The CDR3 loop spans 15 amino acids. Variable domain in full (rest from reference TRBV30 and TRBJ1-3): SQTIHQWPATLVQPVGSPLSLECTVEGTSNPNLYWYRQAAGRGLQLLFYSVGIGQISSEVPQNLSASRPQDRQFILSSKKLLLSDSGFYLCAWRGGGNSGNTIYFGEGSWLTVV.

The rearrangement uses TRBV6-4 and TRBJ2-3; 7 nucleotides match TRBD2. Germline CDR1 MRHNA, CDR2 SNTAGT. Losses at the gene ends were 5 bases for V and 3 bases for J; bases not matched to a gene: 5. There are 14 residues in the CDR3. The chain's CDR3 is CASSPGLDTDTQYF. CDR3 coding DNA: TGTGCCAGCAGTCCCGGACTAGATACAGATACGCAGTATTTT.

This chain links TRBV12-3 or TRBV12-4 with TRBJ1-2, with D perhaps matching TRBD1 (5 bases). Trimming stripped 7 bases from V and 3 bases from J, with 9 bases between. CDR3 length equals 12 residues. For the CDR3, the DNA is TGTGCCAGCACTCGGGGGGACTATGGCTACACCTTC. Encoded protein: CASTRGDYGYTF.

The genes are TRBV7-9 and TRBJ1-2; D possibly corresponds to TRBD1 (6 bases). Germline V CDR1 and CDR2: SEHNR, FQNEAQ (reference sequence). The length of the CDR3 is 15 residues. V lost 1 base and J lost 0, with 9 bases in between. As DNA, the CDR3 is TGTGCCAGCAGCTTAGGCAGGGGAGCTAACTATGGCTACACCTTC. It specifies CASSLGRGANYGYTF.

With respect to this clone: One end of the junction does not line up with germline, which may come from a read error. The chain joins TRBV7-2 to TRBJ1-1; D remains unclear. This CDR3 region has 8 residues. CDR1 and CDR2 from the germline V gene are SGHTA and FQGNSA. CDR3 amino acids: CASSLVEF. In DNA, the CDR3 is TGTGCCAGCAGCTTAGTGGAGTTT.

The gene calls are TRBV3-1 (or the pseudogene TRBV3-2) and TRBJ2-7; 13 bases agree with TRBD2. V was clipped by 4 bases and J by 3 bases; unmatched bases: 6. The germline CDR1 and CDR2 sequences are LGHDT and YNNKEL (reference sequence). The CDR3 sequence is 16 residues long. The CDR3 is CASSPGLAGFYYEQYF. The CDR3 coding sequence is TGTGCCAGCAGCCCGGGACTAGCGGGGTTTTACTACGAGCAGTACTTC.

This rearrangement joins TRBV9 to TRBJ1-3; unclear D gene. Between the trimmed V and J ends, which lost 3 bases and 4 bases, there was a span of 11 bases. The CDR3 length is 14 residues. Germline V lookup: CDR1 SGDLS, CDR2 YYNGEE. CDR3 DNA: TGTGCCAGCAGCGAGGAAATAGCGGGAAACACCATATATTTT. It encodes CASSEEIAGNTIYF.

CDR3 coding DNA: TGTGCCAGCTCAGGGACAGGGCCTTCGAACACCGGGGAGCTGTTTTTT. Its protein product is CASSGTGPSNTGELFF. J is TRBJ2-2 and V is TRBV18, with TRBD1 matching over 9 bases. This CDR3 spans 16 amino acids. CDR1 and CDR2 from the germline V gene are KGHSH and LQKENI. V trimming: 5 bases; J trimming: 0 bases; junction bases outside the gene matches: 4.